In its sample, the clone carrying this T cell receptor (beta chain) was seen a few times. The sample originates from a study of T-cell memory formation after mild COVID-19. The CDR3 loop spans 13 amino acids. Germline V gives CDR1 SQVTM, CDR2 ANQGSEA. The V end lost 7 bases, the J end lost 0 bases, and 12 bases lay between the germline ends. TCR alpha and TCR beta cDNA libraries carrying sample barcodes and UMIs came from 5'RACE with constant-segment primers. TCRdb re-called the 5' RACE reads through MiXCR, storing one row per CDR3 protein. The data show 470,000 or so distinct CDR3 sequences, 15% to 25% seen once.

The sequenced material came from PBMCs or a T cell subset sorted from them (not recorded which). The sequence was collected from an adult woman who had mild COVID-19 (a few samples of this study predate the infection). Cell type and time point are not known. This chain links TRBV29-1 with TRBJ1-1; tentatively, D is TRBD1 (6 bases). The CDR3: CSDGGLLNTEAFF. For the CDR3, the DNA is TGCAGCGACGGGGGGCTGTTGAACACTGAAGCTTTCTTT.